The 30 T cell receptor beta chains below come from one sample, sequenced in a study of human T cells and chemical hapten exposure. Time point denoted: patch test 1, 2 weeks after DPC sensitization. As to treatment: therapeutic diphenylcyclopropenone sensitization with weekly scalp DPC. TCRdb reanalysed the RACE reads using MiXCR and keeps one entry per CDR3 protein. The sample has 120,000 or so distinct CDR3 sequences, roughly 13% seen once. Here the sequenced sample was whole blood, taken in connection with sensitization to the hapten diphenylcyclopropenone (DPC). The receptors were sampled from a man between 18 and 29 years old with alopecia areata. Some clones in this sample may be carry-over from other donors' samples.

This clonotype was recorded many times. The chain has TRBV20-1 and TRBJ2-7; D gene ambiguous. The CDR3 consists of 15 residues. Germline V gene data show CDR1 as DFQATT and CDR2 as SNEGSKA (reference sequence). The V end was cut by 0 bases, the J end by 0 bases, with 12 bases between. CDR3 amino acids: CSARETPGSSYEQYF. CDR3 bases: TGCAGTGCTAGAGAGACTCCTGGAAGCTCCTACGAGCAGTACTTC.

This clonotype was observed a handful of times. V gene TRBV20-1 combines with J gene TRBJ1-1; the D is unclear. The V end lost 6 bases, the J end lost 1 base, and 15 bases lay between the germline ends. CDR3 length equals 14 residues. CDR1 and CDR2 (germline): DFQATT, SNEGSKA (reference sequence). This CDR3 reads CSAKASSTNTEAFF. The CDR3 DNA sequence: TGCAGTGCGAAGGCAAGCTCGACGAACACTGAAGCTTTCTTT.

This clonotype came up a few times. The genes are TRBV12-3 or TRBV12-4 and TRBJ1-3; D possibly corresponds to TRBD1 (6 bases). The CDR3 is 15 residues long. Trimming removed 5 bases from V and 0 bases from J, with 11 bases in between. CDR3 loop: CASSTSRGSGNTIYF. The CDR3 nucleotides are TGTGCCAGCAGTACCTCCAGGGGCTCTGGAAACACCATATATTTT.

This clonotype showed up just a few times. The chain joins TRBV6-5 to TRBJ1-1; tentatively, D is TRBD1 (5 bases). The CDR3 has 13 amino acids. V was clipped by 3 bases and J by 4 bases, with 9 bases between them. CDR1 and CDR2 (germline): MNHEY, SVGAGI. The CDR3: CASSYGGSTEAFF. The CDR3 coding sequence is TGTGCCAGCAGTTATGGGGGGTCCACTGAAGCTTTCTTT.

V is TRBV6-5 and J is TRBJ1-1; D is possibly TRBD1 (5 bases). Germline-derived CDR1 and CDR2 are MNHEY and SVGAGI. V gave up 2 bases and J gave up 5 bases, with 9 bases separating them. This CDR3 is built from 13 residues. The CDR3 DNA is TGTGCCAGCAGTTACGGGGCGTGGACTGAAGCTTTCTTT. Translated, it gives CASSYGAWTEAFF.

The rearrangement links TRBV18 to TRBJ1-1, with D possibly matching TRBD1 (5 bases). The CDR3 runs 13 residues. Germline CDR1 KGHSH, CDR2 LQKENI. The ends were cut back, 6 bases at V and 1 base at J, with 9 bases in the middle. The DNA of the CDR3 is TGTGCCAGCTCTATGGGGCCGAACACTGAAGCTTTCTTT. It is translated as CASSMGPNTEAFF.

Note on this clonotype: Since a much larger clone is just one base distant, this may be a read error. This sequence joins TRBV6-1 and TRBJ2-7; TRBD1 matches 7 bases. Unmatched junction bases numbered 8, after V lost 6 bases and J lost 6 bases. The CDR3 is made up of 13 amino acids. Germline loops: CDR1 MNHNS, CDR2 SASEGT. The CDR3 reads CASRRQGFCEQYF. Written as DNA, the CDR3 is TGTGCCAGCAGACGACAGGGATTTTGCGAGCAGTACTTC.

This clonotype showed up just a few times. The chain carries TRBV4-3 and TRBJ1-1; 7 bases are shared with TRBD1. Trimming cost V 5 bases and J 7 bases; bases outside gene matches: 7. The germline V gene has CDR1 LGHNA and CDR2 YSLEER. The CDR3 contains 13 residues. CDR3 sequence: CASSAYRGREAFF. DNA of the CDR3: TGCGCCAGCAGCGCTTATAGGGGGCGTGAAGCTTTCTTT.

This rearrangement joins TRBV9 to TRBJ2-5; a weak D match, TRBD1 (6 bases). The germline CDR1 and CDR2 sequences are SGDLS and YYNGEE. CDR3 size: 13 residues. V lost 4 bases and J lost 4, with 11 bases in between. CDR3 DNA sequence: TGTGCCAGCAGCCAACAGGGCCGAGAGACCCAGTACTTC. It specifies CASSQQGRETQYF.

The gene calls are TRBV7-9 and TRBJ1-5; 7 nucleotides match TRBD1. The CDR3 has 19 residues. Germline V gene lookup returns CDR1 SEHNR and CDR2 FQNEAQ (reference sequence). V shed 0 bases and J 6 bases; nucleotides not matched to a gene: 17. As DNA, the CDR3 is TGTGCCAGCAGCTTAGCGAGAAGACAGGGATGGGGGAATCGTCAGCCCCAGCATTTT. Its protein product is CASSLARRQGWGNRQPQHF.

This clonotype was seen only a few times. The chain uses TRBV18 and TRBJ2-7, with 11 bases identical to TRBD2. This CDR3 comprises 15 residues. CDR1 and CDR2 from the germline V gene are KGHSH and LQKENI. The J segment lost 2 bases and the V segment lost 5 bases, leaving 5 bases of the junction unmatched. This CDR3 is CASSGTSGGTYEQYV. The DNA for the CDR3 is TGTGCCAGCTCAGGAACTAGCGGGGGAACCTACGAGCAGTACGTC.

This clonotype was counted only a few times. The CDR3 bases are TGTGCCAGCAGTCCCGGTGGGACGAACATTCAGTACTTC. It codes for CASSPGGTNIQYF. The chain uses TRBV6-6 and TRBJ2-4; D is possibly TRBD1 or TRBD2 (5 bases each). Germline-derived CDR1 and CDR2 are MNHNY and SVGAGI (reference sequence). The CDR3 is made up of 13 amino acids. Trimming removed 5 bases at V and 7 bases at J, with 12 bases between.

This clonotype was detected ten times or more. The CDR3 nucleotides are TGTGCCAGCTCACCACCTGGGCAGGAAGGGGTCCTCCTCTATGGCTACACCTTC. Translating gives CASSPPGQEGVLLYGYTF. The V call is TRBV18, the J call TRBJ1-2; a weak D match, TRBD1 (5 bases). The V end was cut by 0 bases, the J end by 4 bases, with 21 bases between. The CDR3 totals 18 residues. Germline V gene data show CDR1 as KGHSH and CDR2 as LQKENI.

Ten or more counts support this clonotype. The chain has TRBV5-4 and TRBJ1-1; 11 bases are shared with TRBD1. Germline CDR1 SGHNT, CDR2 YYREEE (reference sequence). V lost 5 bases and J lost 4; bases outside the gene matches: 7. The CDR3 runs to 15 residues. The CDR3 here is CASSHKGTGGTEAFF. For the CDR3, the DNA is TGTGCCAGCAGTCATAAAGGGACAGGGGGCACTGAAGCTTTCTTT.

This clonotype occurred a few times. DNA for the CDR3: TGTGCCAGCTCACAAATCGGACAGATCTACGAGCAGTACGTC. This sequence encodes CASSQIGQIYEQYV. The genes are TRBV18 and TRBJ2-7, with D perhaps TRBD1 (6 bases). CDR1 and CDR2 (germline): KGHSH, LQKENI. V lost 4 bases and J 3 bases, leaving 13 bases between the germline ends. This CDR3 has 14 residues.

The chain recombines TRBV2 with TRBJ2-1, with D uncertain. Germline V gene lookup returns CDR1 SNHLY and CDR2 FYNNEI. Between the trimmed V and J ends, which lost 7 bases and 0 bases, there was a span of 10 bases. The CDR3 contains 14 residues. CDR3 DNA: TGTGCCAGCACCCAATTCAACTCCTACAATGAGCAGTTCTTC. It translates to CASTQFNSYNEQFF.

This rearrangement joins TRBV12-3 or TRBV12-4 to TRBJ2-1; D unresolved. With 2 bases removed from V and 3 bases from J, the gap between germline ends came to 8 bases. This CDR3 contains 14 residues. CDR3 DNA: TGTGCCAGCAGTTTAAACCCGCTCTACAATGAGCAGTTCTTC. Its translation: CASSLNPLYNEQFF.

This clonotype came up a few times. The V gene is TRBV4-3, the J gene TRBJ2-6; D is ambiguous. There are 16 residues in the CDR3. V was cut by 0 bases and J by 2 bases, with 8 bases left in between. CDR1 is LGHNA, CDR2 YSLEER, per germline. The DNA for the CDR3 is TGCGCCAGCAGCCAAGATCTGAGCGCTGGGGCCAACGTCCTGACTTTC. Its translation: CASSQDLSAGANVLTF.

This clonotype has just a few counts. The CDR3 sequence: CASSQDEYREETQYF. CDR3 nucleotides: TGTGCCAGCAGCCAAGATGAATACAGGGAAGAGACCCAGTACTTC. The chain employs TRBV14 and TRBJ2-5; D might be TRBD1 (6 bases). The germline V gene has CDR1 SGHDN and CDR2 FVKESK. Trimming took 0 bases from V and 3 from J, leaving 11 bases between them. The length of the CDR3 is 15 residues.

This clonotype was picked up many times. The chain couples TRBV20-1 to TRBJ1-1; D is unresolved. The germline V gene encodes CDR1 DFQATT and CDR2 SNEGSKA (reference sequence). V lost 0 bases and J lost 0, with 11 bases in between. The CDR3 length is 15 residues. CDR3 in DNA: TGCAGTGCTAGAGATGGCGGGAGCATGAACACTGAAGCTTTCTTT. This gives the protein CSARDGGSMNTEAFF.

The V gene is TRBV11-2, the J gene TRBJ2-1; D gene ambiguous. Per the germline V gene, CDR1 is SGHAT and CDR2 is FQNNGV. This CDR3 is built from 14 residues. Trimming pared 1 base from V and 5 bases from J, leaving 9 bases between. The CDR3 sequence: CASSLGQTNNEQFF. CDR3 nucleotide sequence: TGTGCCAGCAGCTTAGGGCAGACAAACAATGAGCAGTTCTTC.

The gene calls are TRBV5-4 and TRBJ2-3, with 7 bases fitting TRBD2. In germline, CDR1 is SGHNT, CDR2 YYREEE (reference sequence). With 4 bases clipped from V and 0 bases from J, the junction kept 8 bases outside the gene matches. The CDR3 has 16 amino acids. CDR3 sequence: CASSLDLAVSTDTQYF. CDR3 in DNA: TGTGCCAGCAGCCTGGACCTAGCGGTTAGCACAGATACGCAGTATTTT.

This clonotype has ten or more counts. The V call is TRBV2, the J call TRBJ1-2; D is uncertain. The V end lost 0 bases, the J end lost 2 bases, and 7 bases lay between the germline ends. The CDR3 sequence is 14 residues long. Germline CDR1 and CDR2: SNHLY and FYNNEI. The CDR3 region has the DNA TGTGCCAGCAGTGAAGCGGTGCCCAACTATGGCTACACCTTC. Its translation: CASSEAVPNYGYTF.

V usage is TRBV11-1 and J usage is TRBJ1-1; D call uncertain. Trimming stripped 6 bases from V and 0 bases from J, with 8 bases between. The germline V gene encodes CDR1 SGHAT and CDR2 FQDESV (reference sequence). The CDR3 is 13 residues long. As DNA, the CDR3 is TGTGCCAGCAGGGATATTATGAACACTGAAGCTTTCTTT. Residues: CASRDIMNTEAFF.

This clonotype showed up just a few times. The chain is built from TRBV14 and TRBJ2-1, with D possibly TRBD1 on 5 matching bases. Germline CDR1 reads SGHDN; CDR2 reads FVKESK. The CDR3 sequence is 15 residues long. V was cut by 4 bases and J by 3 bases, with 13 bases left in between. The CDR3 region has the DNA TGTGCCAGCAGCCCCCAGACAGATTTCTACAATGAGCAGTTCTTC. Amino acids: CASSPQTDFYNEQFF.

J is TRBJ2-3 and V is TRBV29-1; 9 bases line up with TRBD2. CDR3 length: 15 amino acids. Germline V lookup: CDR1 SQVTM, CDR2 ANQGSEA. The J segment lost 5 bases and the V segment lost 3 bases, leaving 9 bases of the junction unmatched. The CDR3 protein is CSVEVPSGARDTQYF. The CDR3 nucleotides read TGCAGCGTTGAGGTGCCTAGCGGGGCGAGAGATACGCAGTATTTT.

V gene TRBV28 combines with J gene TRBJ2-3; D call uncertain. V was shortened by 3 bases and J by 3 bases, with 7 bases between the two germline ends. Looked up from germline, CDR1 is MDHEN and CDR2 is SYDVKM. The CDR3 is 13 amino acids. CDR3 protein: CASSFAQTDTQYF. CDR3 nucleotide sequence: TGTGCCAGCAGTTTTGCCCAAACAGATACGCAGTATTTT.

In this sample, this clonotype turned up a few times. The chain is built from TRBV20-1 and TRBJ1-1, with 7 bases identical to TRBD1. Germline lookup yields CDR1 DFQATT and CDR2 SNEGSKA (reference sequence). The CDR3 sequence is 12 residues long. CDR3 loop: CSGDRRNTEAFF. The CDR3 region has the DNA TGCAGCGGGGACAGAAGGAACACTGAAGCTTTCTTT.

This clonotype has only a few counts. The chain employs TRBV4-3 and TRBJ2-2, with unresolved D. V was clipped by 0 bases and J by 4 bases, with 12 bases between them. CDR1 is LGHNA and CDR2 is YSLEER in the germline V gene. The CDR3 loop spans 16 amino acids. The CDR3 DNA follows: TGCGCCAGCAGCCAAGAAGTAGGGTTACTCACCGGGGAGCTGTTTTTT. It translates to CASSQEVGLLTGELFF.

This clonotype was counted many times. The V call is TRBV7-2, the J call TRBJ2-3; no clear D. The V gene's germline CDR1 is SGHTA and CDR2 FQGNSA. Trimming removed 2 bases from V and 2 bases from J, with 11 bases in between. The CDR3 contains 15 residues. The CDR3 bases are TGTGCCAGCAGCTTAAAAGCGTCTTCCACAGATACGCAGTATTTT. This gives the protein CASSLKASSTDTQYF.